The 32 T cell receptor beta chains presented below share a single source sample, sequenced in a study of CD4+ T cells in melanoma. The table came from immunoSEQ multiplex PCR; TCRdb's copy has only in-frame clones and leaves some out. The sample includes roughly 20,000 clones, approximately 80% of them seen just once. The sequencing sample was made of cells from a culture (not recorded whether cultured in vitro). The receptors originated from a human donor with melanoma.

CDR3 amino acids: CAISDYGLVNEQFF. Here the CDR3 DNA reads TGTGCCATCAGTGATTATGGACTAGTCAATGAGCAGTTCTTC. The chain has TRBV10-3 and TRBJ2-1; 7 positions agree with TRBD2. From germline, CDR1 is ENHRY and CDR2 SYGVKD. The CDR3 contains 14 residues. J gave up 6 bases and V 3 bases, and 5 bases lay outside the gene matches.

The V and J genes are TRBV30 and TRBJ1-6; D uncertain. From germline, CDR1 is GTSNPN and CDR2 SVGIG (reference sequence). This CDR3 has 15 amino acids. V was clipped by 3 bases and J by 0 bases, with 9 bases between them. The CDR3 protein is CAWRSQSSYNSPLHF. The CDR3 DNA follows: TGTGCCTGGAGGTCGCAGAGCTCCTATAATTCACCCCTCCACTTT. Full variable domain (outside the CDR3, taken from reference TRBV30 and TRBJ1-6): SQTIHQWPATLVQPVGSPLSLECTVEGTSNPNLYWYRQAAGRGLQLLFYSVGIGQISSEVPQNLSASRPQDRQFILSSKKLLLSDSGFYLCAWRSQSSYNSPLHFGNGTRLTVT.

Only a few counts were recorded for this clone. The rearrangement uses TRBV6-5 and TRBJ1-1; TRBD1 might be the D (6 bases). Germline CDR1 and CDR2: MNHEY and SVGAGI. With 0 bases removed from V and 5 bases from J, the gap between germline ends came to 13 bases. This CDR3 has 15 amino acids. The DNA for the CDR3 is TGTGCCAGCAGTTACTCTCGCGCGGGGGCGACTGAAGCTTTCTTT. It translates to CASSYSRAGATEAFF.

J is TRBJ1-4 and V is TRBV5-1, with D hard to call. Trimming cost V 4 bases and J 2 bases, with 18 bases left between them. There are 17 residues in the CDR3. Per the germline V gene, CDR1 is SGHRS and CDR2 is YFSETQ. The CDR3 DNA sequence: TGCGCCAGCAGCCTTCCTGCCCTTCGAGGCACTAATGAAAAACTGTTTTTT. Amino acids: CASSLPALRGTNEKLFF.

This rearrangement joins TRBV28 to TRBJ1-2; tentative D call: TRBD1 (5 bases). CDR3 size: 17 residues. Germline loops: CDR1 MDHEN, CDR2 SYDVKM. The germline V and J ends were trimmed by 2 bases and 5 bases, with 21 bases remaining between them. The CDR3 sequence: CASSLRTPGQLLYGYTF. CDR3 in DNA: TGTGCCAGCAGTTTACGCACTCCGGGGCAACTACTATATGGCTACACCTTC.

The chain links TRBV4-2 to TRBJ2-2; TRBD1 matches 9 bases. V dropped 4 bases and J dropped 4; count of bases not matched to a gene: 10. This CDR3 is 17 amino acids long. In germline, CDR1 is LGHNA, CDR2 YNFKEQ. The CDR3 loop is CASSLGGGQGFTGELFF. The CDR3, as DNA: TGTGCCAGCAGCCTGGGGGGGGGACAGGGTTTCACCGGGGAGCTGTTTTTT.

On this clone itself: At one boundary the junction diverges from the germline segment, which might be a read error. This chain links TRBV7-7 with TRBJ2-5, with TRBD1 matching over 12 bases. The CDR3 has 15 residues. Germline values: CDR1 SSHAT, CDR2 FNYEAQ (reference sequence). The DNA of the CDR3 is TGTGCTAGCAGCTTCGGGACAGGGGGCCGCGAGACCCAGTACTTC. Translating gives CASSFGTGGRETQYF.

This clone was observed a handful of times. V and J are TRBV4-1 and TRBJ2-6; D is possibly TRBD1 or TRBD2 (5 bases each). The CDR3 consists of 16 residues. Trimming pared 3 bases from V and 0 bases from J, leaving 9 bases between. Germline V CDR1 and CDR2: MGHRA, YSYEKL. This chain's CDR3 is CASSQGVYSGANVLTF. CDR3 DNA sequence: TGCGCCAGCAGCCAGGGGGTCTACTCTGGGGCCAACGTCCTGACTTTC.

The CDR3 protein is CASSRDRGDQETQYF. The CDR3 DNA is TGTGCCAGCAGCCGAGATCGGGGAGACCAAGAGACCCAGTACTTC. The V gene is TRBV6-5, the J gene TRBJ2-5; D is possibly TRBD2 (5 bases). V lost 6 bases and J lost 0, with 14 bases in between. CDR3 length: 15 amino acids. Germline assignment: CDR1 MNHEY and CDR2 SVGAGI.

The CDR3 sequence is CASSQLSTQGNQPQHF. In nucleotides, the CDR3 is TGTGCCAGCAGCCAATTAAGTACACAGGGCAATCAGCCCCAGCATTTT. This sequence joins TRBV16 and TRBJ1-5; possible D gene TRBD1, 5 bases. The CDR3 length is 16 residues. Germline CDR1 KGHSY, CDR2 FQNENV. Trimming stripped 1 base from V and 2 bases from J, with 12 bases between.

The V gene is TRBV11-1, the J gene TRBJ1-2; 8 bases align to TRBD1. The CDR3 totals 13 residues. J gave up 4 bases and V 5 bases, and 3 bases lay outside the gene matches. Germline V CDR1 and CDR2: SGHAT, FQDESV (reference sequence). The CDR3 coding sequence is TGTGCCAGCAGCACACAGGGGGTCTATGGCTACACCTTC. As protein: CASSTQGVYGYTF.

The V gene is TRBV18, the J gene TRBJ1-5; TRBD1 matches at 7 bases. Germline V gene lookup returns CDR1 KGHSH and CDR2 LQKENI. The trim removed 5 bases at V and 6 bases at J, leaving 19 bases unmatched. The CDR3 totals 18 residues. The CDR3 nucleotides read TGTGCCAGCTCAGGCCAGAGGACAGGCGAACGTGGTGGTCAGCCCCAGCATTTT. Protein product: CASSGQRTGERGGQPQHF.

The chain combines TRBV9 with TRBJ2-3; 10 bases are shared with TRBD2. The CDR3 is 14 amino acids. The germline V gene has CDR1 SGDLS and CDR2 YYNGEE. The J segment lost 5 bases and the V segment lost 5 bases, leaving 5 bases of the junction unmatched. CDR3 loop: CASSGSGGRDTQYF. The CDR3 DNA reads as TGTGCCAGCAGTGGTAGCGGGGGGAGAGATACGCAGTATTTT.

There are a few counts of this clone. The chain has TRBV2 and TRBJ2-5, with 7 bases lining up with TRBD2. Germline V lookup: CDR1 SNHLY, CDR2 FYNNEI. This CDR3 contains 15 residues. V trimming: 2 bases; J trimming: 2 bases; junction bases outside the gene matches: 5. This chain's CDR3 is CASSEIVGGQETQYF. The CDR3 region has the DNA TGTGCCAGCAGTGAAATCGTCGGGGGGCAAGAGACCCAGTACTTC.

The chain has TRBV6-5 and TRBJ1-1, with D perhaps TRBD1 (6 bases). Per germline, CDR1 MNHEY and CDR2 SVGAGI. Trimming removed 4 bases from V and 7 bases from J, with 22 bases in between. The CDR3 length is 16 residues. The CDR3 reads CASSSSRRGGTVEAFF. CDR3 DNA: TGTGCCAGCAGTTCCTCTAGGAGGGGGGGAACAGTTGAAGCTTTCTTT.

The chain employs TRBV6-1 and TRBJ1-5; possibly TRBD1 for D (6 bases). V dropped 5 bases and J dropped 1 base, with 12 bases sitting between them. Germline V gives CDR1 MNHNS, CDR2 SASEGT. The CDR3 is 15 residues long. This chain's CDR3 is CASSQGGKSNQPQHF. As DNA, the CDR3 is TGTGCCAGCAGTCAAGGGGGTAAGAGCAATCAGCCCCAGCATTTT.

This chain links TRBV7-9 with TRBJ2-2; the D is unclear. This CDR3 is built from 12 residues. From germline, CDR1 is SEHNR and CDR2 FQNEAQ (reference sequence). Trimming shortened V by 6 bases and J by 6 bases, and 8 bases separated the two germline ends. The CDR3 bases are TGTGCCAGCAGTTATAGGGCCGGGGAGCTGTTTTTT. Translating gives CASSYRAGELFF.

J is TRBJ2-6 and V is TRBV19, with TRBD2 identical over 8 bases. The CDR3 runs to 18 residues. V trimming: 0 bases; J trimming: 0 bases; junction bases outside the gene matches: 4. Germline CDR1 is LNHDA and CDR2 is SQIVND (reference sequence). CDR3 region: CASSIDGGGLSGANVLTF. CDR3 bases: TGTGCCAGTAGTATAGACGGGGGGGGACTCTCTGGGGCCAACGTCCTGACTTTC.

This CDR3 reads CASKGQRSQPQHF. The CDR3 DNA reads as TGTGCCAGCAAAGGCCAGAGGAGTCAGCCCCAGCATTTT. The chain carries TRBV2 and TRBJ1-5; D remains unclear. Germline-derived CDR1 and CDR2 are SNHLY and FYNNEI. Trimming pared 7 bases from V and 6 bases from J, leaving 13 bases between. CDR3 size: 13 residues.

The CDR3, as DNA: TGTGCCTGGGGGTATAGTGCGGACAGGCCCAATCAGCCCCAGCATTTT. It encodes CAWGYSADRPNQPQHF. This sequence joins TRBV30 and TRBJ1-5, with 7 bases fitting TRBD1. Germline CDR1 GTSNPN, CDR2 SVGIG (reference sequence). The CDR3 sequence is 16 residues long. J gave up 3 bases and V 5 bases, and 13 bases lay outside the gene matches.

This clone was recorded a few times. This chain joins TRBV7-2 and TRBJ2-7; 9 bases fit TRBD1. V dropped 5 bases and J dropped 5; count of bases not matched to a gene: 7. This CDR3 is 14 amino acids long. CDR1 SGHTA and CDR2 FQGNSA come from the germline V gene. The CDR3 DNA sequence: TGTGCCAGCAGCCTATGGGACAGGGTCAACGAGCAGTACTTC. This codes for CASSLWDRVNEQYF. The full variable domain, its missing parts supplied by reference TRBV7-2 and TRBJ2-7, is GAGVSQSPSNKVTEKGKDVELRCDPISGHTALYWYRQSLGQGLEFLIYFQGNSAPDKSGLPSDRFSAERTGGSVSTLTIQRTQQEDSAVYLCASSLWDRVNEQYFGPGTRLTVT.

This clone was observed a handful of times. The CDR3 DNA follows: TGCAGCGTCCGAGTGAGCGCCGAGACCCAGTACTTC. Amino acid sequence: CSVRVSAETQYF. This chain uses TRBV29-1 with TRBJ2-5; D not resolved. V was trimmed by 6 bases and J by 5 bases, leaving 13 bases between them. CDR1 is SQVTM, CDR2 ANQGSEA, per germline. CDR3 length equals 12 residues.

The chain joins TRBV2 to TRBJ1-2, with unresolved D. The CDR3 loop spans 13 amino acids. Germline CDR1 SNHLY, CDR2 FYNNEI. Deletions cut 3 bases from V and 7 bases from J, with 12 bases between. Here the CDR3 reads CASSESGLGGYTF. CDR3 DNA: TGTGCCAGCAGTGAGTCGGGATTGGGTGGCTACACCTTC.

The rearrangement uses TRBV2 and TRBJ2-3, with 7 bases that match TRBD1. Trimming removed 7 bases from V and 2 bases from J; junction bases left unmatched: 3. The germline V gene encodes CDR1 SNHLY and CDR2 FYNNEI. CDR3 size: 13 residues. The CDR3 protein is CASKGQITDTQYF. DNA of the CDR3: TGTGCCAGCAAGGGACAGATCACAGATACGCAGTATTTT.

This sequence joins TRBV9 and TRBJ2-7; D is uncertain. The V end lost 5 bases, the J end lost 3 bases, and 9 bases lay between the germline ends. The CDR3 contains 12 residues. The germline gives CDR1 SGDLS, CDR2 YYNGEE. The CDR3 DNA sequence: TGTGCCAGCAGTGGCTTCGGCTACGAGCAGTACTTC. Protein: CASSGFGYEQYF.

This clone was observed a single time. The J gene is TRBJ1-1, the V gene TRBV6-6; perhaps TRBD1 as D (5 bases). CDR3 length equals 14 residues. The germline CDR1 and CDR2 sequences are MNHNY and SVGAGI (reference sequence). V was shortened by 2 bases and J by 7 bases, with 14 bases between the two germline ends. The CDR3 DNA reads TGTGCCAGCAGTTACCTGGGCGGGACCAGTGAAGCTTTCTTT. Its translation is CASSYLGGTSEAFF.

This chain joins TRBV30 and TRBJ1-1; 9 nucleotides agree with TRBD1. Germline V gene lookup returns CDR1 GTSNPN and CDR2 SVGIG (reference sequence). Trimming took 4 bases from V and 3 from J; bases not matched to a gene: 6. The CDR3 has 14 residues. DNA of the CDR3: TGTGCCTGGACGAAAGGGACAGGGTACACTGAAGCTTTCTTT. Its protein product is CAWTKGTGYTEAFF.

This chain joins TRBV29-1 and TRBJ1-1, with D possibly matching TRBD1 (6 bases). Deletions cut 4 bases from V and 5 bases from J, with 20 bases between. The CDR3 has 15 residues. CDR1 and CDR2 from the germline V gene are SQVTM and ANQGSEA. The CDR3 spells CSVGSRRRGTTEAFF. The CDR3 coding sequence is TGCAGCGTTGGGTCGAGAAGAAGGGGGACGACTGAAGCTTTCTTT.

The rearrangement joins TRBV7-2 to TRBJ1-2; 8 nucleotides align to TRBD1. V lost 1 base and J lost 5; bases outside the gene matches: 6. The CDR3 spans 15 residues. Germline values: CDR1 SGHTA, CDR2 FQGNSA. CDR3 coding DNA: TGTGCCAGCAGCTTAGAAGGGACAGGACCTTATGGCTACACCTTC. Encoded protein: CASSLEGTGPYGYTF.

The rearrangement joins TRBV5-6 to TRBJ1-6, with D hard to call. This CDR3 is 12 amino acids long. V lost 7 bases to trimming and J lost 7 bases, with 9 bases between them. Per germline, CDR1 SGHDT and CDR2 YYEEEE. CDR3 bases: TGTGCCAGCCGACGGTCAAATTCACCCCTCCACTTT. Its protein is CASRRSNSPLHF.

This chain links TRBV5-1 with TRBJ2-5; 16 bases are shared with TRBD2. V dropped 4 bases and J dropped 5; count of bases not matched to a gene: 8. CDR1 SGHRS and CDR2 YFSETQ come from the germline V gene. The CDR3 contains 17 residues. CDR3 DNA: TGCGCCAGCAGCGAAGGGACTAGCGGGGGGGCAGGTGAGACCCAGTACTTC. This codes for CASSEGTSGGAGETQYF.

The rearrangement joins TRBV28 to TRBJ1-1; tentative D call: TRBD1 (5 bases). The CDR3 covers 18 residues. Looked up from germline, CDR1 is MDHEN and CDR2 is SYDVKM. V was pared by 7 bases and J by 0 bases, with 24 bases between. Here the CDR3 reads CASTHGRGRVRLNTEAFF. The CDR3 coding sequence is TGTGCCAGCACCCACGGGAGGGGCAGGGTTCGGCTGAACACTGAAGCTTTCTTT.